This entry lists 24 T cell receptor beta chains sequenced from one sample in a study of cytomegalovirus exposure and HLA in healthy donors (dated by TCRdb to the late 2010s). The library relied on the immunoSEQ multiplex PCR assay. The multiplex PCR relied on a mix of 60 forward primers for TCR Vbeta segments and 13 reverse primers for TCR Jbeta segments. TCRdb retrieved this table from immuneACCESS and kept in-frame rearrangements only. Not all clones are present; in checked studies, unresolved V genes account for under half, and no reason is known for the remainder. Across this sample there are some 150,000 clones, with around 80% seen only once. The ten top clones hold about 2.6% of the sample. Sequencing was carried out using PBMCs. These receptors were obtained from a boy younger than 10 in good health and CMV-seronegative.

The CDR3 loop is CASSLSAGGSDTQYF. The CDR3 DNA sequence: TGTGCCAGCAGCCTCTCAGCGGGGGGGTCAGATACGCAGTATTTT. V gene TRBV6-1 combines with J gene TRBJ2-3; 10 bases map to TRBD2. Germline-derived CDR1 and CDR2 are MNHNS and SASEGT. The CDR3 runs 15 residues. With 6 bases clipped from V and 4 bases from J, the junction kept 7 bases outside the gene matches.

The chain couples TRBV13 to TRBJ2-3, with a tentative D call TRBD1 (7 bases). The CDR3 runs 16 residues. V lost 1 base and J lost 5, with 16 bases in between. Germline values: CDR1 PRHDT, CDR2 FYEKMQ (reference sequence). CDR3 in amino acids: CASSLVSGRGVDTQYF. The CDR3 region has the DNA TGTGCCAGCAGCTTAGTATCCGGCAGGGGGGTAGATACGCAGTATTTT.

The chain links TRBV14 to TRBJ1-2; D is unresolved. The ends were cut back, 1 base at V and 4 bases at J, with 7 bases in the middle. The CDR3 contains 13 residues. Germline loops: CDR1 SGHDN, CDR2 FVKESK. The DNA of the CDR3 is TGTGCCAGCAGCCAAGTCAGACTCTATGGCTACACCTTC. This translates into CASSQVRLYGYTF.

The chain joins TRBV5-1 to TRBJ2-1; 7 bases are a match to TRBD2. Looked up from germline, CDR1 is SGHRS and CDR2 is YFSETQ. The CDR3 length is 15 residues. The V gene end was trimmed by 2 bases and the J gene end by 2 bases; junction bases not matched to a gene: 4. CDR3 DNA: TGCGCCAGCAGCTTAGCGGGGCCACCCTACAATGAGCAGTTCTTC. This gives the protein CASSLAGPPYNEQFF.

The chain joins TRBV21-1 to TRBJ2-7; TRBD1 was called by the table and not checked on the DNA. TRBV21-1 is an annotated pseudogene. The CDR3 has 17 residues. This chain's CDR3 is CASTEKPSGQGFYEQYF. The CDR3 DNA reads TGTGCCAGCACCGAAAAACCCTCGGGACAGGGCTTCTACGAGCAGTACTTC.

The genes are TRBV7-2 and TRBJ1-2; D is unclear. The germline gives CDR1 SGHTA, CDR2 FQGNSA. V was shortened by 2 bases and J by 5 bases, with 9 bases between the two germline ends. This CDR3 has 13 amino acids. The CDR3 coding sequence is TGTGCCAGCAGCTTATTGCGGGTGTATGGCTACACCTTC. This sequence encodes CASSLLRVYGYTF.

This clone is a singleton in its sample. The gene calls are TRBV12-5 and TRBJ1-6, with no clear D. Trimming pared 5 bases from V and 10 bases from J, leaving 12 bases between. The germline V gene encodes CDR1 LGHNT and CDR2 FRNRAP. There are 13 residues in the CDR3. CDR3 loop: CASGPEGGSPLHF. CDR3 nucleotide sequence: TGTGCTAGTGGTCCTGAGGGTGGGTCACCCCTCCACTTT.

J is TRBJ2-7 and V is TRBV7-6, with 7 bases identical to TRBD1. Germline values: CDR1 SGHVS, CDR2 FNYEAQ. V trimming: 5 bases; J trimming: 2 bases; junction bases outside the gene matches: 12. This CDR3 contains 16 residues. The CDR3 region is CASSQSRTGPTYEQYF. CDR3 DNA: TGTGCCAGCAGCCAAAGCAGGACAGGCCCCACCTACGAGCAGTACTTC. The whole variable domain, remainder taken from reference TRBV7-6 and TRBJ2-7, is GAGVSQSPRYKVTKRGQDVALRCDPISGHVSLYWYRQALGQGPEFLTYFNYEAQQDKSGLPNDRFSAERPEGSISTLTIQRTEQRDSAMYRCASSQSRTGPTYEQYFGPGTRLTVT.

The chain couples TRBV6-6 to TRBJ1-2, with D possibly being TRBD1 (6 bases). V shed 4 bases and J shed 4 bases, with 13 bases lying between them. CDR1 is MNHNY, CDR2 SVGAGI, per germline (reference sequence). CDR3 length equals 14 residues. CDR3 protein: CASSLDSLLYGYTF. In DNA, the CDR3 is TGTGCCAGCAGTTTGGACAGTCTGCTCTATGGCTACACCTTC.

This rearrangement joins TRBV6-5 to TRBJ2-1, with TRBD2 matching over 7 bases. The germline V gene encodes CDR1 MNHEY and CDR2 SVGAGI. With V trimmed by 4 bases and J by 6 bases, 9 bases remained unmatched. The CDR3 is made up of 15 amino acids. The DNA for the CDR3 is TGTGCCAGCAGTTCCACCAGCGGGGAGCCCAATGAGCAGTTCTTC. Translation gives CASSSTSGEPNEQFF.

This chain uses TRBV7-9 with TRBJ2-7; 11 bases fit TRBD2. From germline, CDR1 is SEHNR and CDR2 FQNEAQ (reference sequence). This CDR3 spans 18 amino acids. The V and J ends lost 1 base and 7 bases, in that order; junction bases with no gene match: 15. Here the CDR3 reads CASSLDFSGGVLYWEQYF. The CDR3 region has the DNA TGTGCCAGCAGCTTAGATTTTAGCGGGGGGGTCCTCTATTGGGAGCAGTACTTC.

V and J are TRBV15 and TRBJ2-5; 7 nucleotides agree with TRBD1. The germline gives CDR1 LNHNV, CDR2 YYDKDF (reference sequence). After removal of 1 base from V and 3 bases from J, the junction contained 14 bases not matched to a gene. The CDR3 runs to 18 residues. The CDR3 DNA reads as TGTGCCACCAGCAGAGCCCCGTGGGTTCGGGACAGCAAAGAGACCCAGTACTTC. Translated: CATSRAPWVRDSKETQYF.

With respect to this clone: An end of the junction differs from the germline gene, which may be a read error. The chain is built from TRBV7-9 and TRBJ2-7, with TRBD2 as a possible D gene (6 bases). The CDR3 spans 14 residues. From germline, CDR1 is SEHNR and CDR2 FQNEAQ (reference sequence). CDR3 sequence: CSSSLAGGSYEQYF. The CDR3 nucleotides are TGTTCCAGCAGCTTAGCCGGGGGATCCTACGAGCAGTACTTC.

This rearrangement joins TRBV27 to TRBJ2-7; TRBD1 is a possible D gene (6 bases). V was shortened by 4 bases and J by 1 base, with 11 bases between the two germline ends. The CDR3 contains 14 residues. Germline V gives CDR1 MNHEY, CDR2 SMNVEV (reference sequence). This CDR3 is CASSSGGRSYEQYF. For the CDR3, the DNA is TGTGCCAGCAGTTCTGGGGGCAGGTCCTACGAGCAGTACTTC.

The chain recombines TRBV28 with TRBJ2-7; D not certain. Germline V CDR1 and CDR2: MDHEN, SYDVKM. The CDR3 covers 14 residues. The V end was cut by 4 bases, the J end by 0 bases, with 10 bases between. In DNA form, the CDR3 reads TGTGCCAGCAGTTCCCCCAGTTACTCCTACGAGCAGTACTTC. Protein product: CASSSPSYSYEQYF.

V usage is TRBV19 and J usage is TRBJ1-1; 10 bases align to TRBD1. The CDR3 runs 17 residues. The V segment lost 3 bases and the J segment 0 bases; nucleotides outside the gene matches: 7. CDR1 is LNHDA and CDR2 is SQIVND in the germline V gene (reference sequence). The CDR3 bases are TGTGCCAGTAGTATGACCGGGACAGGGGTGGTGAACACTGAAGCTTTCTTT. It yields the protein CASSMTGTGVVNTEAFF. The variable domain in full, with the rest retrieved from reference TRBV19 and TRBJ1-1, is DGGITQSPKYLFRKEGQNVTLSCEQNLNHDAMYWYRQDPGQGLRLIYYSQIVNDFQKGDIAEGYSVSREKKESFPLTVTSAQKNPTAFYLCASSMTGTGVVNTEAFFGQGTRLTVV.

This chain uses TRBV30 with TRBJ1-4; possible D gene TRBD1, 6 bases. Germline lookup yields CDR1 GTSNPN and CDR2 SVGIG (reference sequence). V lost 2 bases, J lost 0 bases, and 19 bases lay in between. CDR3 length equals 18 residues. The CDR3 nucleotides are TGTGCCTGGAGTTCACGAGGTGACAGGCTGACAACTAATGAAAAACTGTTTTTT. Protein: CAWSSRGDRLTTNEKLFF.

This clone was counted a single time. The chain is built from TRBV7-9 and TRBJ2-3, with D tentatively TRBD2 (7 bases). CDR3 length: 17 residues. The V gene's germline CDR1 is SEHNR and CDR2 FQNEAQ (reference sequence). Trimming shortened V by 5 bases and J by 2 bases, and 20 bases separated the two germline ends. CDR3 in amino acids: CASSPRGGGKVTDTQYF. The CDR3 DNA is TGTGCCAGCAGCCCAAGGGGGGGCGGTAAGGTCACAGATACGCAGTATTTT.

The chain couples TRBV6-5 to TRBJ2-5; D is unclear. The closer fit of TRBJ2-7 to the DNA end suggests the J call may be wrong. CDR3 length: 13 residues. Germline-derived CDR1 and CDR2 are MNHEY and SVGAGI. CDR3 sequence reads: CASSTNAVYEQYF. In DNA form, the CDR3 reads TGTGCCAGCAGTACCAACGCCGTCTACGAGCAGTACTTC.

A single count supports this clone. V and J are TRBV27 and TRBJ2-3, with D tentatively TRBD1 (6 bases). CDR1 and CDR2 (germline): MNHEY, SMNVEV (reference sequence). The CDR3 is made up of 12 amino acids. V was pared by 8 bases and J by 4 bases, with 10 bases between. The CDR3 loop is CASWGQADTQYF. DNA for the CDR3: TGTGCCAGCTGGGGGCAGGCAGATACGCAGTATTTT.

This clone was recorded once. This CDR3 is CASSPRGASYNEQFF. In nucleotides, the CDR3 is TGTGCCAGCAGTCCCCGGGGGGCGTCCTACAATGAGCAGTTCTTC. The chain joins TRBV27 to TRBJ2-1; perhaps TRBD2 as D (7 bases). This CDR3 comprises 15 residues. CDR1 is MNHEY and CDR2 is SMNVEV in the germline V gene (reference sequence). The V gene lost 5 bases and the J gene lost 1 base, with 12 bases spanning the gap.

This clone was observed once. The chain recombines TRBV4-2 with TRBJ1-2, with D hard to call. Germline V CDR1 and CDR2: LGHNA, YNFKEQ. Trimming took 0 bases from V and 5 from J, leaving 19 bases between them. There are 17 residues in the CDR3. The CDR3 region is CASSQEPPRYSFYGYTF. CDR3 DNA: TGTGCCAGCAGCCAAGAACCTCCGCGTTACTCCTTTTATGGCTACACCTTC.

The chain is built from TRBV16 and TRBJ1-1, with D possibly being TRBD1 (6 bases). The V end was cut by 2 bases, the J end by 6 bases, with 10 bases between. Germline loops: CDR1 KGHSY, CDR2 FQNENV. The length of the CDR3 is 13 residues. CDR3 residues: CASSQIEGAEAFF. The CDR3 DNA is TGTGCCAGCAGCCAAATAGAGGGGGCTGAAGCTTTCTTT.

J is TRBJ1-2 and V is TRBV5-1, with 7 nucleotides matching TRBD1. The CDR3 has 15 residues. V was clipped by 5 bases and J by 1 base; unmatched bases: 8. CDR1 and CDR2 from the germline V gene are SGHRS and YFSETQ. The DNA for the CDR3 is TGCGCCAGCAGGGTGGGACAGCTCGTTAACTATGGCTACACCTTC. Protein sequence: CASRVGQLVNYGYTF.